This note documents a single TCR beta chain sequence. Its antigen remains unidentified. These data come from a study of spatial heterogeneity in lung cancer. Study as a whole: More beta-chain than alpha-chain sequences were consistently detected.

Time point of the sample: sample taken at primary tumor resection. The 65 or so donors had untreated early-stage non-small cell lung cancer. Unsorted whole RNA from tumor, nontumor lung or frozen PBMC underwent sequencing. Per germline, CDR1 SGHRS and CDR2 YFSETQ. J gave up 2 bases and V 8 bases, and 5 bases lay outside the gene matches. This CDR3 comprises 14 residues. Using its own MiXCR run on the 5' RACE reads, TCRdb lists one record per CDR3 protein. The table records fewer than 6,000 distinct CDR3 sequences, over 25% of them present only once. Study-level points and caveats: Within tumors, counts of expanded alpha and beta TCRs tracked tumor mutation counts. The study estimated roughly 7% alpha and more than 11% beta chain coverage of tumor T cells.

Material: lung tumor tissue, obtained at surgery. V and J are TRBV5-1 and TRBJ1-3, with 9 bases that match TRBD1. The receptor comes from a female donor with early-stage non-small cell lung cancer. CDR3: CASSTGGTGNTIYF. Here the CDR3 DNA reads TGCGCCAGTAGCACAGGGGGCACTGGAAACACCATATATTTT.